This entry lists 8 T cell receptor beta chains sequenced from one sample in a study of blood T cell repertoires in COVID-19. TCRdb's table, derived via immunoSEQ multiplex PCR, lists solely in-frame clones and lacks some. The repertoire includes some 170,000 clones, approximately 90% of them detected once, and roughly 1.4% sits in the top ten. The sequenced material came from peripheral blood. The receptors here all came from a woman aged 50 to 60 with acute or convalescent COVID-19.

The rearrangement uses TRBV5-1 and TRBJ1-1; TRBD1 matches at 8 bases. CDR1 is SGHRS, CDR2 YFSETQ, per germline. The length of the CDR3 is 15 residues. J was trimmed by 1 base and V by 4 bases; bases with no gene match: 6. CDR3 amino acids: CASSPRGQENTEAFF. As DNA, the CDR3 is TGCGCCAGCAGCCCGCGGGGACAGGAGAACACTGAAGCTTTCTTT. Complete variable domain (other parts from reference TRBV5-1 and TRBJ1-1): KAGVTQTPRYLIKTRGQQVTLSCSPISGHRSVSWYQQTPGQGLQFLFEYFSETQRNKGNFPGRFSGRQFSNSRSEMNVSTLELGDSALYLCASSPRGQENTEAFFGQGTRLTVV.

This clone was recorded many times. The V gene is TRBV5-6, the J gene TRBJ1-2; D is unclear. Deletions cut 0 bases from V and 1 base from J, with 16 bases between. Germline V gene lookup returns CDR1 SGHDT and CDR2 YYEEEE. The CDR3 sequence is 17 residues long. The CDR3 is CASSLDPGTKHNYGYTF. In nucleotides, the CDR3 is TGTGCCAGCAGCTTGGATCCAGGCACGAAACATAACTATGGCTACACCTTC.

The rearrangement joins TRBV6-5 to TRBJ2-1, with D possibly being TRBD2 (6 bases). This CDR3 contains 14 residues. Trimming stripped 8 bases from V and 4 bases from J, with 15 bases between. CDR1 and CDR2 from the germline V gene are MNHEY and SVGAGI. In DNA form, the CDR3 reads TGTGCCAGCTCTCGAGGAGGGGCGTACAATGAGCAGTTCTTC. Protein product: CASSRGGAYNEQFF.

The chain combines TRBV7-2 with TRBJ2-7; 9 positions match TRBD2. The CDR3 totals 15 residues. J lost 4 bases, V lost 1 base, and 5 bases had no gene match. The germline gives CDR1 SGHTA, CDR2 FQGNSA. The CDR3 sequence: CASSLGGGAGYEQYF. For the CDR3, the DNA is TGTGCCAGCAGCTTAGGCGGGGGGGCCGGGTACGAGCAGTACTTC. Together with reference TRBV7-2 and TRBJ2-7, the CDR3 gives the full variable domain: GAGVSQSPSNKVTEKGKDVELRCDPISGHTALYWYRQSLGQGLEFLIYFQGNSAPDKSGLPSDRFSAERTGGSVSTLTIQRTQQEDSAVYLCASSLGGGAGYEQYFGPGTRLTVT.

V usage is TRBV3-1 (or the pseudogene TRBV3-2) and J usage is TRBJ1-1; D gene ambiguous. Germline-derived CDR1 and CDR2 are LGHDT and YNNKEL (reference sequence). The CDR3 loop spans 16 amino acids. Trimming cost V 0 bases and J 0 bases, with 11 bases left between them. CDR3 sequence reads: CASSQDEGEMNTEAFF. The DNA of the CDR3 is TGTGCCAGCAGCCAAGATGAGGGAGAGATGAACACTGAAGCTTTCTTT.

The CDR3 reads CASILAGFHEQFF. CDR3 DNA: TGTGCCAGCATCCTGGCAGGATTCCATGAGCAGTTCTTC. The chain joins TRBV12-3 or TRBV12-4 to TRBJ2-1; D not certain. Trimming left V 7 bases short and J 8 bases short, with 15 bases between. The CDR3 length is 13 residues.

The chain links TRBV16 to TRBJ2-7; D perhaps matches TRBD1 (5 bases). Germline CDR1 KGHSY, CDR2 FQNENV. V was trimmed by 4 bases and J by 1 base, leaving 11 bases between them. The CDR3 is 14 amino acids. The CDR3 bases are TGTGCCAGCAGCCCCCCTCCAGGGTCCTACGAGCAGTACTTC. It specifies CASSPPPGSYEQYF. The variable domain in full, completed from reference TRBV16 and TRBJ2-7, reads GEEVAQTPKHLVRGEGQKAKLYCAPIKGHSYVFWYQQVLKNEFKFLISFQNENVFDETGMPKERFSAKCLPNSPCSLEIQATKLEDSAVYFCASSPPPGSYEQYFGPGTRLTVT.

The chain couples TRBV10-2 to TRBJ2-5, with 7 nucleotides matching TRBD1. This CDR3 has 14 amino acids. Trimming cost V 7 bases and J 3 bases; bases outside gene matches: 8. Germline lookup yields CDR1 WSHSY and CDR2 SAAADI. Written as DNA, the CDR3 is TGCGCCAGCATGAGAAGTGGGACAGAAGAGACCCAGTACTTC. Protein product: CASMRSGTEETQYF.